One sample yielded the 20 T cell receptor beta chains listed below, sequenced in a study of T-cell reconstitution after alpha-beta-depleted transplantation in children. A library of TCRbeta sequences, prepared with unique molecular identifiers, was generated. A single record per CDR3 protein comes from TCRdb applying MiXCR to the PCR reads. The profile shows around 580,000 distinct CDR3 sequences, more than 20% of them singletons. The sequencing here drew on PBMCs, taken before TCRalphabeta/CD19-depleted stem cell transplant. These receptors all come from a boy under two years old with Wiskott-Aldrich syndrome, due to receive a stem cell transplant.

This clonotype showed up just a few times. The V call is TRBV5-5, the J call TRBJ2-5; no clear D gene. Trimming took off 2 bases at V and 2 bases at J, with 7 bases between the two ends. CDR1 is SGHKS and CDR2 is YYEKEE in the germline V gene (reference sequence). CDR3 length: 13 residues. This CDR3 reads CASSFFGQETQYF. The CDR3 DNA reads TGTGCCAGCAGCTTTTTCGGGCAAGAGACCCAGTACTTC.

This clonotype was seen more than once but under ten times. The chain employs TRBV27 and TRBJ1-1; no definite D call. Trimming stripped 2 bases from V and 1 base from J, with 14 bases between. Germline assignment: CDR1 MNHEY and CDR2 SMNVEV (reference sequence). CDR3 length equals 16 residues. CDR3 coding DNA: TGTGCCAGCAGTTTACTGTTTCGGATTCGGAACACTGAAGCTTTCTTT. Translating it yields CASSLLFRIRNTEAFF.

V is TRBV29-1 and J is TRBJ1-5; D not certain. The CDR3 runs to 16 residues. Between the trimmed V and J ends, which lost 8 bases and 0 bases, there was a span of 20 bases. CDR1 and CDR2 from the germline V gene are SQVTM and ANQGSEA. Written as DNA, the CDR3 is TGCAGCTCCGAGCCAGTCATAAGCTATAGCAATCAGCCCCAGCATTTT. Residues: CSSEPVISYSNQPQHF.

This clonotype has more than one count but fewer than ten. The V gene is TRBV10-3, the J gene TRBJ2-2, with 8 bases that match TRBD1. Trimming at V came to 3 bases and at J to 1 base, leaving 4 bases not matched to a gene. Germline V lookup: CDR1 ENHRY, CDR2 SYGVKD. There are 16 residues in the CDR3. The DNA for the CDR3 is TGTGCCATCAGTGATCTAGGACAGGGGAACACCGGGGAGCTGTTTTTT. This translates into CAISDLGQGNTGELFF.

This clonotype was found once. V usage is TRBV6-2 or TRBV6-3 and J usage is TRBJ2-2; TRBD1 matches 7 bases. Germline assignment: CDR1 MNHEY and CDR2 SVGEGT. V trimming: 6 bases; J trimming: 1 base; junction bases outside the gene matches: 5. This CDR3 is built from 15 residues. CDR3 nucleotides: TGTGCCAGCAGCGGGACAGTTGGGAACACCGGGGAGCTGTTTTTT. The encoded protein is CASSGTVGNTGELFF.

The chain has TRBV5-4 and TRBJ2-2; 10 bases fit TRBD2. This CDR3 contains 18 residues. CDR1 is SGHNT and CDR2 is YYREEE in the germline V gene (reference sequence). The junction had 9 bases not matched to a gene; V was cut back by 4 bases and J by 0 bases. CDR3 nucleotides: TGTGCCAGCAGCGGTCAAAACGGACTAGCGGCGAACACCGGGGAGCTGTTTTTT. This sequence encodes CASSGQNGLAANTGELFF.

This clonotype was seen only a few times. J is TRBJ1-6 and V is TRBV5-1; D remains unclear. CDR1 is SGHRS and CDR2 is YFSETQ in the germline V gene. Deletions cut 1 base from V and 10 bases from J, with 12 bases between. This CDR3 has 14 amino acids. Here the CDR3 DNA reads TGCGCCAGCAGCTTGTACGACTGGCGCTCACCCCTCCACTTT. It translates to CASSLYDWRSPLHF.

This clonotype turned up a few times. The chain joins TRBV20-1 to TRBJ2-1; perhaps TRBD1 as D (5 bases). CDR3 length equals 12 residues. The V gene lost 3 bases and the J gene lost 6 bases, with 9 bases spanning the gap. Per the germline V gene, CDR1 is DFQATT and CDR2 is SNEGSKA (reference sequence). This chain's CDR3 is CSASRRGNEQFF. DNA of the CDR3: TGCAGTGCTAGCAGAAGGGGCAATGAGCAGTTCTTC.

The rearrangement joins TRBV20-1 to TRBJ1-1; D not resolved. The CDR3 contains 13 residues. With 0 bases removed from V and 1 base from J, the gap between germline ends came to 6 bases. Germline loops: CDR1 DFQATT, CDR2 SNEGSKA (reference sequence). In DNA, the CDR3 is TGCAGTGCTAGAGACCAGGCGAACACTGAAGCTTTCTTT. This codes for CSARDQANTEAFF.

The chain employs TRBV2 and TRBJ2-3; the D is unclear. Between the trimmed V and J ends, which lost 3 bases and 6 bases, there was a span of 10 bases. Germline lookup yields CDR1 SNHLY and CDR2 FYNNEI. The CDR3 is 13 amino acids. The CDR3 loop reads CASSDYHPDTQYF. The CDR3 nucleotides are TGTGCCAGCAGTGACTATCACCCGGATACGCAGTATTTT.

The chain uses TRBV27 and TRBJ2-1, with D perhaps TRBD1 (6 bases). The CDR3 length is 12 residues. Trimming removed 7 bases from V and 4 bases from J, with 8 bases in between. Germline V gene data show CDR1 as MNHEY and CDR2 as SMNVEV (reference sequence). CDR3 bases: TGTGCCAGCACCACAGGGTACAATGAGCAGTTCTTC. It specifies CASTTGYNEQFF.

This clonotype was seen more than once but under ten times. The chain employs TRBV12-3 or TRBV12-4 and TRBJ2-3; 8 bases are a match to TRBD1. CDR3 size: 15 residues. V lost 6 bases to trimming and J lost 0 bases; unmatched junction nucleotides: 5. The DNA of the CDR3 is TGTGCCAGCAGGGGACAGGAAATAAGCACAGATACGCAGTATTTT. Translating it yields CASRGQEISTDTQYF.

This sequence joins TRBV20-1 and TRBJ2-1, with 11 bases fitting TRBD2. J gave up 9 bases and V 0 bases, and 10 bases lay outside the gene matches. The germline CDR1 and CDR2 sequences are DFQATT and SNEGSKA (reference sequence). This CDR3 contains 16 residues. This chain's CDR3 is CSARDESTSGSSEQFF. The CDR3 DNA is TGCAGTGCTAGAGATGAATCAACTAGCGGGAGTTCTGAGCAGTTCTTC.

This clonotype has just a few counts. The rearrangement uses TRBV10-3 and TRBJ2-1; 8 bases map to TRBD2. V dropped 5 bases and J dropped 3; count of bases not matched to a gene: 3. CDR3 size: 14 residues. Germline CDR1 is ENHRY and CDR2 is SYGVKD. The CDR3: CAISSGRLYNEQFF. Written as DNA, the CDR3 is TGTGCCATCAGTAGCGGGAGACTCTACAATGAGCAGTTCTTC.

This chain connects TRBV3-1 to TRBJ1-2, with unresolved D. Deletions cut 0 bases from V and 6 bases from J, with 11 bases between. The length of the CDR3 is 14 residues. Germline V gene data show CDR1 as LGHDT and CDR2 as YNNKEL (reference sequence). CDR3 protein: CASSQDSGSHGYTF. As DNA, the CDR3 is TGTGCCAGCAGCCAAGATTCGGGGAGTCATGGCTACACCTTC. Full variable domain (remainder filled in from reference TRBV3-1 and TRBJ1-2): DTAVSQTPKYLVTQMGNDKSIKCEQNLGHDTMYWYKQDSKKFLKIMFSYNNKELIINETVPNRFSPKSPDKAHLNLHINSLELGDSAVYFCASSQDSGSHGYTFGSGTRLTVV.

This clonotype came up a few times. V and J are TRBV20-1 and TRBJ1-4; 9 bases align to TRBD1. CDR1 and CDR2 (germline): DFQATT, SNEGSKA (reference sequence). The junction had 5 bases not matched to a gene; V was cut back by 3 bases and J by 6 bases. This CDR3 region has 14 residues. The CDR3, as DNA: TGCAGTGCTAGGGACAGGGGCTTAGATGAAAAACTGTTTTTT. It translates to CSARDRGLDEKLFF.

This clonotype was seen ten or more times. This chain uses TRBV29-1 with TRBJ2-7, with D unresolved. Germline-derived CDR1 and CDR2 are SQVTM and ANQGSEA. V lost 4 bases and J lost 7, with 11 bases in between. This CDR3 has 11 residues. Written as DNA, the CDR3 is TGCAGCGTTGGTCGACTGAGAGAGCAGTACTTC. Translating it yields CSVGRLREQYF.

This chain joins TRBV10-3 and TRBJ2-2; unclear D gene. The CDR3 is made up of 15 amino acids. Trimming took off 4 bases at V and 0 bases at J, with 9 bases between the two ends. Germline lookup yields CDR1 ENHRY and CDR2 SYGVKD. Here the CDR3 reads CAISGQLANTGELFF. The CDR3 nucleotides read TGTGCCATCAGTGGGCAGCTGGCGAACACCGGGGAGCTGTTTTTT.

The gene calls are TRBV9 and TRBJ2-1; D is undetermined. The CDR3 is 13 residues long. CDR1 and CDR2 (germline): SGDLS, YYNGEE. Between the trimmed V and J ends, which lost 0 bases and 4 bases, there was a span of 5 bases. This CDR3 reads CASSVAAYNEQFF. CDR3 nucleotide sequence: TGTGCCAGCAGCGTAGCTGCGTACAATGAGCAGTTCTTC.

This clonotype was counted only a few times. The chain recombines TRBV4-1 with TRBJ1-1; 10 positions match TRBD1. The CDR3 has 14 amino acids. CDR1 is MGHRA, CDR2 YSYEKL, per germline. With 4 bases clipped from V and 6 bases from J, the junction kept 5 bases outside the gene matches. For the CDR3, the DNA is TGCGCCAGCAGCCCCCGGGACAGGGGTCCTGAAGCTTTCTTT. It codes for CASSPRDRGPEAFF.